Presented here are 28 T cell receptor beta chains from one specimen sequenced in a study of blood T cell repertoires in COVID-19. The assay was immunoSEQ multiplex PCR, and TCRdb's table has in-frame clones only and misses some. The top ten clones hold about 5.6% of a sample with around 200,000 clones, about 82% of them seen once. Specimen: PBMCs or T cells enriched from blood (not recorded which). Receptor source: a man aged 40-49 years with acute COVID-19.

The rearrangement joins TRBV9 to TRBJ2-3; TRBD2 matches 8 bases. V was clipped by 6 bases and J by 0 bases; unmatched bases: 3. This CDR3 is built from 14 residues. CDR1 is SGDLS and CDR2 is YYNGEE in the germline V gene. In nucleotides, the CDR3 is TGTGCCAGCACTCGGGAGGGCAGCACAGATACGCAGTATTTT. This encodes CASTREGSTDTQYF.

The chain combines TRBV23-1 with TRBJ2-7; 10 nucleotides align to TRBD2. TRBV23-1 is noted as an ORF with a role that remains uncertain. The CDR3 spans 21 residues. V shed 4 bases, J shed 1 base, and the junction held 22 bases outside the gene matches. The CDR3: CASSLLVGGFRASGRSYEQYF. The CDR3 region has the DNA TGCGCCAGCAGTCTCCTCGTGGGAGGTTTCCGTGCTAGCGGGAGATCCTACGAGCAGTACTTC.

This sequence joins TRBV9 and TRBJ2-7; D gene uncertain. Germline V CDR1 and CDR2: SGDLS, YYNGEE. Trimming left V 3 bases short and J 5 bases short, with 9 bases between. The CDR3 extends over 12 amino acids. This CDR3 is CASSDGIDEQYF. The CDR3 region has the DNA TGTGCCAGCAGCGACGGTATCGACGAGCAGTACTTC.

The CDR3 bases are TGTGCCAGCAGTCGGACTAGCGACTACGAGCAGTACTTC. Translated: CASSRTSDYEQYF. The chain is built from TRBV6-5 and TRBJ2-7, with 9 bases that match TRBD2. The CDR3 loop spans 13 amino acids. J was trimmed by 3 bases and V by 5 bases; bases with no gene match: 2. Germline-derived CDR1 and CDR2 are MNHEY and SVGAGI.

The chain is built from TRBV7-9 and TRBJ1-2; no firm D call. Germline CDR1 and CDR2: SEHNR and FQNEAQ (reference sequence). This CDR3 has 14 residues. The V end lost 5 bases, the J end lost 1 base, and 11 bases lay between the germline ends. The CDR3 here is CASSRGPVNYGYTF. The CDR3 bases are TGTGCCAGCAGCCGTGGGCCGGTTAACTATGGCTACACCTTC.

The table lists this clone with a count of one. The chain employs TRBV21-1 and TRBJ2-4; the table's D call TRBD1 went unverified against the DNA. TRBV21-1 is noted as a pseudogene. The CDR3 is 12 amino acids. The CDR3 nucleotides are TGTGCCACCCACATAGCCAAAAACATTCAGTACTTC. Amino acid sequence: CATHIAKNIQYF.

The V call is TRBV29-1, the J call TRBJ1-4; D perhaps matches TRBD1 (5 bases). Germline V gives CDR1 SQVTM, CDR2 ANQGSEA. Between the trimmed V and J ends, which lost 7 bases and 8 bases, there was a span of 20 bases. The CDR3 sequence is 14 residues long. The CDR3 loop reads CSALGANSPEKLFF. CDR3 DNA sequence: TGCAGCGCTCTAGGGGCCAACAGTCCAGAAAAACTGTTTTTT.

The rearrangement uses TRBV28 and TRBJ1-6, with D maybe TRBD1 (6 bases). This CDR3 is 15 amino acids long. Trimming shortened V by 5 bases and J by 10 bases, and 18 bases separated the two germline ends. From germline, CDR1 is MDHEN and CDR2 SYDVKM. As DNA, the CDR3 is TGTGCCAGCAGTCCCAAGCGGGGGGCGAGGTCACCCCTCCACTTT. Translation: CASSPKRGARSPLHF.

The chain combines TRBV7-2 with TRBJ1-1, with 7 positions matching TRBD1. The CDR3 sequence is 14 residues long. The J segment lost 5 bases and the V segment lost 4 bases, leaving 7 bases of the junction unmatched. Per the germline V gene, CDR1 is SGHTA and CDR2 is FQGNSA. The DNA of the CDR3 is TGTGCCAGCAGCTGGAACAGGGGACGGACTGAAGCTTTCTTT. Translation gives CASSWNRGRTEAFF.

V and J are TRBV4-2 and TRBJ2-6; D not certain. The germline V gene encodes CDR1 LGHNA and CDR2 YNFKEQ. This CDR3 spans 16 amino acids. Deletions cut 4 bases from V and 0 bases from J, with 10 bases between. The CDR3: CASSPTSSSGANVLTF. For the CDR3, the DNA is TGTGCCAGCAGCCCGACATCGAGCTCTGGGGCCAACGTCCTGACTTTC.

The chain links TRBV12-3 or TRBV12-4 to TRBJ1-2; 10 bases match TRBD1. This CDR3 comprises 13 residues. Trimming cost V 3 bases and J 8 bases; bases outside gene matches: 3. The CDR3: CASSFDRGHGYTF. The CDR3 DNA reads as TGTGCCAGCAGTTTCGACAGGGGGCACGGCTACACCTTC.

This rearrangement joins TRBV6-2 or TRBV6-3 to TRBJ1-5; unclear D gene. CDR1 is MNHEY and CDR2 is SVGEGT in the germline V gene. V lost 4 bases to trimming and J lost 2 bases, with 6 bases between them. The CDR3 covers 13 residues. DNA for the CDR3: TGTGCCAGCAGTTCACGGGGCAATCAGCCCCAGCATTTT. It specifies CASSSRGNQPQHF.

The rearrangement joins TRBV28 to TRBJ1-6; 7 bases are shared with TRBD1. This CDR3 contains 14 residues. Germline V CDR1 and CDR2: MDHEN, SYDVKM. J lost 7 bases, V lost 5 bases, and 5 bases had no gene match. The chain's CDR3 is CASSIGQENSPLHF. CDR3 bases: TGTGCCAGCAGTATCGGACAGGAAAATTCACCCCTCCACTTT.

The CDR3 nucleotides are TGCGCCAGCAGGAGGGGGGGTGGCACTGAAGCTTTCTTT. Translated: CASRRGGGTEAFF. The chain links TRBV10-1 to TRBJ1-1, with D possibly being TRBD1 (6 bases). V lost 6 bases and J 4 bases, leaving 12 bases between the germline ends. The germline gives CDR1 WNHNN, CDR2 SYGVQD (reference sequence). This CDR3 is built from 13 residues.

This chain uses TRBV6-5 with TRBJ2-1; 7 bases are a match to TRBD2. CDR3 length: 16 residues. CDR1 and CDR2 from the germline V gene are MNHEY and SVGAGI. With V trimmed by 0 bases and J by 9 bases, 11 bases remained unmatched. The chain's CDR3 is CASSYSGLGRGGEQFF. DNA of the CDR3: TGTGCCAGCAGTTACTCCGGACTAGGGAGGGGCGGTGAGCAGTTCTTC.

The chain links TRBV5-4 to TRBJ2-1; 8 bases are a match to TRBD2. Trimming removed 6 bases from V and 4 bases from J; junction bases left unmatched: 12. The CDR3 spans 16 residues. The germline CDR1 and CDR2 sequences are SGHNT and YYREEE (reference sequence). Written as DNA, the CDR3 is TGTGCCAGCACCCGGGGTAGCGGGGAGGGTTACAATGAGCAGTTCTTC. Its protein product is CASTRGSGEGYNEQFF.

CDR3 bases: TGTGCCAGCAGCCCGCACAGGACGAACACTGAAGCTTTCTTT. Protein: CASSPHRTNTEAFF. The V call is TRBV3-1 (or the pseudogene TRBV3-2), the J call TRBJ1-1; TRBD1 is a possible D gene (5 bases). This CDR3 comprises 14 residues. The germline V gene encodes CDR1 LGHDT and CDR2 YNNKEL (reference sequence). V was trimmed by 4 bases and J by 1 base, leaving 10 bases between them.

The chain couples TRBV4-1 to TRBJ2-2, with 7 bases lining up with TRBD2. Germline V gene lookup returns CDR1 MGHRA and CDR2 YSYEKL. CDR3 length equals 15 residues. The V gene end was trimmed by 3 bases and the J gene end by 4 bases; junction bases not matched to a gene: 5. CDR3 DNA: TGCGCCAGCAGCCACATAGGCGGGAGCACCGGGGAGCTGTTTTTT. Its translation: CASSHIGGSTGELFF.

V gene TRBV24-1 combines with J gene TRBJ2-1; 8 bases map to TRBD2. Germline V gene data show CDR1 as KGHDR and CDR2 as SFDVKD. V shed 0 bases, J shed 7 bases, and the junction held 7 bases outside the gene matches. CDR3 length: 16 amino acids. The CDR3 spells CATSDLGAGEYNEQFF. The CDR3 DNA is TGTGCCACCAGTGATTTGGGAGCGGGAGAATATAATGAGCAGTTCTTC.

Remarks on this clone: The same CDR3 also results from other DNA sequences found in this sample. This chain links TRBV29-1 with TRBJ1-4; 9 bases map to TRBD1. The germline CDR1 and CDR2 sequences are SQVTM and ANQGSEA. This CDR3 is built from 12 residues. With 6 bases clipped from V and 8 bases from J, the junction kept 4 bases outside the gene matches. CDR3 residues: CSVGQGSEKLFF. DNA for the CDR3: TGCAGCGTCGGACAGGGGAGCGAAAAACTGTTTTTT.

The chain couples TRBV6-5 to TRBJ1-2; D might be TRBD1 (6 bases). V gave up 5 bases and J gave up 2 bases, with 15 bases separating them. There are 15 residues in the CDR3. Germline CDR1 and CDR2: MNHEY and SVGAGI. For the CDR3, the DNA is TGTGCCAGCAGTAGAACAGGGTCTGAGAACTATGGCTACACCTTC. Its translation is CASSRTGSENYGYTF.

The J gene is TRBJ2-2, the V gene TRBV10-3; maybe TRBD2 (6 bases). V lost 10 bases, J lost 2 bases, and 17 bases lay in between. Germline V CDR1 and CDR2: ENHRY, SYGVKD. This CDR3 region has 15 residues. The CDR3 bases are TGTGCCACCTTGGTAAAGGGGACTAACACCGGGGAGCTGTTTTTT. The encoded protein is CATLVKGTNTGELFF.

A word on this clone: At one end, the junction sequence differs from germline, possibly due to a read error. V and J are TRBV6-1 and TRBJ2-7; TRBD1 agrees at 8 bases. The CDR3 sequence is 12 residues long. Per germline, CDR1 MNHNS and CDR2 SASEGT. For the CDR3, the DNA is TGTGCCAGCAGCCCCGCGTCGGACAGGGTTGGATTC. Amino acids: CASSPASDRVGF.

The rearrangement links TRBV3-1 (or the pseudogene TRBV3-2) to TRBJ2-3; the D gene is possibly TRBD2 (6 bases). Trimming pared 0 bases from V and 6 bases from J, leaving 10 bases between. The germline V gene encodes CDR1 LGHDT and CDR2 YNNKEL (reference sequence). The CDR3 runs 14 residues. The CDR3 region is CASSQDWGLDTQYF. CDR3 bases: TGTGCCAGCAGCCAAGACTGGGGACTTGATACGCAGTATTTT.

The chain carries TRBV10-1 and TRBJ2-1; 16 bases match TRBD2. CDR3 length: 19 residues. Losses at the gene ends were 6 bases for V and 4 bases for J; bases not matched to a gene: 12. Germline-derived CDR1 and CDR2 are WNHNN and SYGVQD (reference sequence). CDR3 protein: CASSGGGLAGGPLYNEQFF. In nucleotides, the CDR3 is TGCGCCAGCAGCGGCGGGGGACTAGCGGGAGGGCCGCTGTACAATGAGCAGTTCTTC.

The chain links TRBV25-1 to TRBJ1-4; 7 bases align to TRBD1. With 4 bases clipped from V and 10 bases from J, the junction kept 6 bases outside the gene matches. Germline CDR1 MGHDK, CDR2 SYGVNS. CDR3 length: 13 amino acids. This CDR3 is CASSATGALKLFF. CDR3 nucleotide sequence: TGTGCCAGCAGTGCCACAGGGGCATTAAAACTGTTTTTT.

The chain recombines TRBV15 with TRBJ1-2, with D possibly TRBD1 on 5 matching bases. The CDR3 is made up of 15 amino acids. Germline CDR1 reads LNHNV; CDR2 reads YYDKDF (reference sequence). V was clipped by 0 bases and J by 6 bases, with 14 bases between them. CDR3 sequence reads: CATSRDRSGLDGYTF. CDR3 nucleotide sequence: TGTGCCACCAGCAGAGATCGTTCAGGGCTGGATGGCTACACCTTC.

The chain joins TRBV24-1 to TRBJ2-2; the match to TRBD1 covers 7 bases. Losses at the gene ends were 4 bases for V and 7 bases for J; bases not matched to a gene: 5. The CDR3 is 14 residues long. Germline V gene sequence: CDR1 KGHDR, CDR2 SFDVKD. CDR3 DNA sequence: TGTGCCACCAGTGAAACAGGGGCGAGCGGGGAGCTGTTTTTT. Translated: CATSETGASGELFF.